The present T cell receptor (beta chain) was sequenced within a study of neoadjuvant anti-PD-1 for oral cavity cancer. Study-wide background: Patients without progression received a fourth nivolumab dose around day 43, then surgical resection on days 50-56.

Whole-study findings and limits: With three patients per group, TCR findings need larger cohorts.

Time point specified: after neoadjuvant nivolumab, at surgical resection. For this clone: The target antigen is unknown.

Six replicates per PBMC sample, mostly from about 500 ng of genomic DNA. Libraries were prepared by immunoSEQ multiplex PCR; TCRdb keeps only in-frame clonotypes and omits some of them. The sample gives over 65,000 clones, about nine tenths of which show up once; around 2.6% is in the top ten. This receptor was obtained from a person aged 35-80 years with oral cavity squamous cell carcinoma. Sequencing used PBMCs, obtained after nivolumab (anti-PD-1) treatment.

The CDR3 DNA is TGTGCCAGTAGTCGACAGGGCAAAAATTCACCCCTCCACTTT. It codes for CASSRQGKNSPLHF. This chain uses TRBV19 with TRBJ1-6; 7 bases align to TRBD1. The CDR3 is 14 amino acids. Germline V gives CDR1 LNHDA, CDR2 SQIVND (reference sequence). Unmatched junction bases numbered 5, after V lost 5 bases and J lost 7 bases.